Presented here are 25 T cell receptor beta chains from one specimen sequenced in a study of OX40 agonist ivuxolimab in advanced cancers. Profiling relied on immunoSEQ multiplex PCR, and the TCRdb table lists in-frame clones only, not all of them. The sample holds 65,000 to 95,000 clones; around nine tenths are singletons and the top ten take 2% to 2.5%. Source: CD4+ or CD8+ T cells sorted from blood, taken in a trial of the OX40 agonist ivuxolimab. The receptors originated from an adult with an advanced solid tumor such as melanoma, head and neck, liver or kidney cancer.

This chain links TRBV2 with TRBJ2-5; 7 nucleotides align to TRBD1. CDR3 size: 15 residues. Per germline, CDR1 SNHLY and CDR2 FYNNEI. With V trimmed by 6 bases and J by 5 bases, 12 bases remained unmatched. The CDR3 protein is CASSSSPTGWETQYF. CDR3 nucleotides: TGTGCCAGCAGCTCGTCCCCGACAGGGTGGGAGACCCAGTACTTC.

The V and J genes are TRBV6-6 and TRBJ2-3, with D uncertain. Trimming took off 7 bases at V and 1 base at J, with 9 bases between the two ends. In germline, CDR1 is MNHNY, CDR2 SVGAGI (reference sequence). This CDR3 is 13 amino acids long. Here the CDR3 DNA reads TGTGCCAGCAAGAGGCTAGGCACAGATACGCAGTATTTT. Translating it yields CASKRLGTDTQYF.

J is TRBJ2-3 and V is TRBV18; D is uncertain. The CDR3 sequence is 14 residues long. Germline CDR1 and CDR2: KGHSH and LQKENI. V gave up 1 base and J gave up 0 bases, with 5 bases separating them. The CDR3 DNA sequence: TGTGCCAGCTCACCACTGTCGAGCACAGATACGCAGTATTTT. Encoded protein: CASSPLSSTDTQYF.

The gene calls are TRBV5-1 and TRBJ1-4, with D maybe TRBD1 (6 bases). The V end was cut by 4 bases, the J end by 7 bases, with 14 bases between. The CDR3 is 14 amino acids. The germline CDR1 and CDR2 sequences are SGHRS and YFSETQ. The CDR3 DNA reads TGCGCCAGCAGCCAACAGGGTCTGACTGAAAAACTGTTTTTT. Translating gives CASSQQGLTEKLFF. The full variable domain, with the rest looked up from reference TRBV5-1 and TRBJ1-4, is KAGVTQTPRYLIKTRGQQVTLSCSPISGHRSVSWYQQTPGQGLQFLFEYFSETQRNKGNFPGRFSGRQFSNSRSEMNVSTLELGDSALYLCASSQQGLTEKLFFGSGTQLSVL.

The V gene is TRBV29-1, the J gene TRBJ1-4; D not resolved. With 2 bases removed from V and 8 bases from J, the gap between germline ends came to 12 bases. The germline gives CDR1 SQVTM, CDR2 ANQGSEA. The CDR3 runs to 13 residues. CDR3 sequence reads: CSVETRPGEKLFF. The CDR3 DNA reads as TGCAGCGTTGAAACCAGGCCGGGCGAAAAACTGTTTTTT.

The rearrangement joins TRBV29-1 to TRBJ1-1; 8 bases are a match to TRBD1. The junction had 4 bases not matched to a gene; V was cut back by 6 bases and J by 1 base. The CDR3 consists of 13 residues. Per germline, CDR1 SQVTM and CDR2 ANQGSEA. The chain's CDR3 is CSVRQGPNTEAFF. The CDR3 DNA reads TGCAGCGTCCGACAGGGGCCGAACACTGAAGCTTTCTTT.

This chain links TRBV6-5 with TRBJ1-1; possible D gene TRBD1, 6 bases. Germline CDR1 is MNHEY and CDR2 is SVGAGI. CDR3 size: 13 residues. The germline V and J ends were trimmed by 6 bases and 2 bases, with 10 bases remaining between them. DNA for the CDR3: TGTGCCAGCAGCAGGACAGATAACACTGAAGCTTTCTTT. It encodes CASSRTDNTEAFF.

The chain links TRBV18 to TRBJ2-3; tentatively, D is TRBD1 or TRBD2 (5 bases each). This CDR3 has 15 amino acids. Trimming took off 1 base at V and 6 bases at J, with 14 bases between the two ends. From germline, CDR1 is KGHSH and CDR2 LQKENI. This chain's CDR3 is CASSPRDGSTDTQYF. CDR3 DNA sequence: TGTGCCAGCTCACCACGGGACGGTTCCACGGATACGCAGTATTTT. The variable domain in full, completed from reference TRBV18 and TRBJ2-3, reads NAGVMQNPRHLVRRRGQEARLRCSPMKGHSHVYWYRQLPEEGLKFMVYLQKENIIDESGMPKERFSAEFPKEGPSILRIQQVVRGDSAAYFCASSPRDGSTDTQYFGPGTRLTVL.

The CDR3 region is CATSRGNTPPYEQYF. The CDR3 region has the DNA TGTGCCACCAGCAGAGGGAACACACCACCCTACGAGCAGTACTTC. The rearrangement links TRBV15 to TRBJ2-7; D unclear. The CDR3 is 15 residues long. Between the trimmed V and J ends, which lost 1 base and 2 bases, there was a span of 12 bases. CDR1 and CDR2 from the germline V gene are LNHNV and YYDKDF (reference sequence).

The chain carries TRBV19 and TRBJ2-2; 9 positions match TRBD2. CDR1 LNHDA and CDR2 SQIVND come from the germline V gene (reference sequence). V lost 4 bases to trimming and J lost 6 bases; unmatched junction nucleotides: 9. The CDR3 length is 16 residues. CDR3 region: CASSNPAGGPSGELFF. CDR3 coding DNA: TGTGCCAGTAGTAACCCTGCGGGAGGGCCGTCCGGGGAGCTGTTTTTT.

This sequence joins TRBV7-2 and TRBJ1-4; the D is unclear. The germline V gene has CDR1 SGHTA and CDR2 FQGNSA. The CDR3 spans 13 residues. Trimming removed 1 base at V and 7 bases at J, with 7 bases between. The CDR3 here is CASSLGRLEKLFF. CDR3 DNA sequence: TGTGCCAGCAGCTTAGGCCGACTTGAAAAACTGTTTTTT.

The V gene is TRBV4-1, the J gene TRBJ2-2; 7 bases are a match to TRBD2. The CDR3 has 18 amino acids. CDR1 and CDR2 from the germline V gene are MGHRA and YSYEKL. Losses at the gene ends were 1 base for V and 0 bases for J; bases not matched to a gene: 8. CDR3 DNA: TGCGCCAGCAGCCAAGTTCCGCGGGGGAACTCGAACACCGGGGAGCTGTTTTTT. Amino acid sequence: CASSQVPRGNSNTGELFF.

This rearrangement joins TRBV19 to TRBJ1-2; no definite D call. CDR3 length equals 13 residues. V lost 3 bases and J 8 bases, leaving 13 bases between the germline ends. Germline lookup yields CDR1 LNHDA and CDR2 SQIVND (reference sequence). CDR3 region: CASSMTNIGGYTF. In DNA form, the CDR3 reads TGTGCCAGTAGTATGACAAACATAGGCGGCTACACCTTC. Full variable domain (missing parts from reference TRBV19 and TRBJ1-2): DGGITQSPKYLFRKEGQNVTLSCEQNLNHDAMYWYRQDPGQGLRLIYYSQIVNDFQKGDIAEGYSVSREKKESFPLTVTSAQKNPTAFYLCASSMTNIGGYTFGSGTRLTVV.

The rearrangement joins TRBV11-2 to TRBJ2-1; 7 nucleotides match TRBD2. CDR3 length: 11 residues. Unmatched junction bases numbered 3, after V lost 3 bases and J lost 13 bases. Germline V gene lookup returns CDR1 SGHAT and CDR2 FQNNGV. The CDR3 coding sequence is TGTGCCAGCAGCTTCGGCGGGAGTCAGTTCTTC. It translates to CASSFGGSQFF.

This clone was recorded a few times. V usage is TRBV7-2 and J usage is TRBJ2-7; D gene ambiguous. V was pared by 10 bases and J by 5 bases, with 18 bases between. The germline V gene encodes CDR1 SGHTA and CDR2 FQGNSA. This CDR3 comprises 13 residues. The CDR3 spells CATTQPPTNEQYF. The CDR3 DNA reads TGTGCCACCACCCAACCCCCTACGAACGAGCAGTACTTC.

The V and J genes are TRBV7-2 and TRBJ2-2; D is possibly TRBD2 (8 bases). The CDR3 is 16 residues long. Trimming left V 5 bases short and J 6 bases short, with 19 bases between. In germline, CDR1 is SGHTA, CDR2 FQGNSA. The CDR3 bases are TGTGCCAGCAGCCCTACTAGCGGAGGGGGCCCCGGGGAGCTGTTTTTT. It is translated as CASSPTSGGGPGELFF. The full variable domain, with the rest looked up from reference TRBV7-2 and TRBJ2-2, is GAGVSQSPSNKVTEKGKDVELRCDPISGHTALYWYRQSLGQGLEFLIYFQGNSAPDKSGLPSDRFSAERTGGSVSTLTIQRTQQEDSAVYLCASSPTSGGGPGELFFGEGSRLTVL.

The chain is built from TRBV7-3 and TRBJ2-7; TRBD2 is a possible D gene (5 bases). The germline V gene has CDR1 SGHTA and CDR2 FQGTGA. The length of the CDR3 is 14 residues. V was clipped by 2 bases and J by 5 bases, with 13 bases between them. CDR3 DNA sequence: TGTGCCAGCAGCTTAGGAGGCCCGGGCGACGAGCAGTACTTC. This encodes CASSLGGPGDEQYF.

The V call is TRBV7-2, the J call TRBJ1-3; D might be TRBD1 (6 bases). CDR1 SGHTA and CDR2 FQGNSA come from the germline V gene. The CDR3 consists of 14 residues. V was trimmed by 5 bases and J by 2 bases, leaving 10 bases between them. Here the CDR3 reads CASSNTGPGNTIYF. The CDR3 DNA reads as TGTGCCAGCAGCAACACAGGGCCTGGAAACACCATATATTTT.

The chain employs TRBV7-9 and TRBJ1-4; TRBD1 is a possible D gene (5 bases). Between the trimmed V and J ends, which lost 1 base and 11 bases, there was a span of 11 bases. This CDR3 contains 13 residues. Germline CDR1 reads SEHNR; CDR2 reads FQNEAQ (reference sequence). The CDR3 is CASSLELGDKLFF. CDR3 nucleotides: TGTGCCAGCAGCTTAGAACTGGGGGATAAACTGTTTTTT.

V is TRBV18 and J is TRBJ2-2; D is unclear. The V gene's germline CDR1 is KGHSH and CDR2 LQKENI. The CDR3 covers 16 residues. With 7 bases removed from V and 8 bases from J, the gap between germline ends came to 23 bases. The CDR3 spells CASLPGPALLTGELFF. DNA for the CDR3: TGTGCCAGCTTACCGGGTCCGGCGCTCTTAACGGGGGAGCTGTTTTTT.

The chain couples TRBV7-8 to TRBJ2-3; D unresolved. The CDR3 sequence is 16 residues long. Trimming took off 5 bases at V and 0 bases at J, with 15 bases between the two ends. Germline lookup yields CDR1 SGHVS and CDR2 FQNEAQ. The CDR3 is CASSPLGPLSTDTQYF. Written as DNA, the CDR3 is TGTGCCAGCAGCCCCCTCGGGCCGCTTAGCACAGATACGCAGTATTTT.

This clone showed up just once. The chain has TRBV28 and TRBJ2-7; D is perhaps TRBD2 (6 bases). Trimming removed 2 bases at V and 3 bases at J, with 8 bases between. The CDR3 is made up of 13 amino acids. From germline, CDR1 is MDHEN and CDR2 SYDVKM. The CDR3 DNA follows: TGTGCCAGCAGTTTAGGGGGGAACTACGAGCAGTACTTC. Translated, it gives CASSLGGNYEQYF.

This chain connects TRBV28 to TRBJ2-2, with 11 positions matching TRBD1. The CDR3 is made up of 18 amino acids. The germline CDR1 and CDR2 sequences are MDHEN and SYDVKM. V lost 3 bases, J lost 9 bases, and 15 bases stayed unmatched. CDR3 region: CASSFPGQGVGPTRELFF. Written as DNA, the CDR3 is TGTGCCAGCAGTTTCCCGGGACAGGGGGTGGGACCAACCAGGGAGCTGTTTTTT.

The chain uses TRBV30 and TRBJ1-2; D gene ambiguous. The CDR3 extends over 15 amino acids. The ends were cut back, 3 bases at V and 2 bases at J, with 16 bases in the middle. Per the germline V gene, CDR1 is GTSNPN and CDR2 is SVGIG (reference sequence). The CDR3 DNA sequence: TGTGCCTGGAGCGAAGGGAGCCTACCGAACTATGGCTACACCTTC. Its translation: CAWSEGSLPNYGYTF.

The V call is TRBV4-2, the J call TRBJ1-1; the D is unclear. V lost 5 bases, J lost 5 bases, and 12 bases lay in between. CDR3 length equals 13 residues. Per the germline V gene, CDR1 is LGHNA and CDR2 is YNFKEQ. CDR3 protein: CASSGLGGTEAFF. The CDR3 nucleotides read TGTGCCAGCAGCGGCCTGGGAGGGACTGAAGCTTTCTTT.